Presented here are 26 T cell receptor beta chains from one specimen sequenced in a study of T cells in women clearing cervical HPV infection. Assay: immunoSEQ multiplex PCR; the TCRdb copy retains only in-frame clones and omits some. This table holds about 31,000 clones. The sample was blood buffy coat. These receptor sequences come from a woman between 18 and 70 years old with a cervical HPV16 infection that either progressed to CIN3+ or cleared (not recorded which).

A remark on this clone: Read coverage stops 3 residues before the CDR3 terminus; the germline J gene supplies the remainder. This chain links TRBV20-1 with TRBJ1-6, with 7 bases matching TRBD1. Germline values: CDR1 DFQATT, CDR2 SNEGSKA (reference sequence). V was pared by 3 bases and J by 7 bases, with 6 bases of the junction left unmatched. The CDR3 runs to 14 residues. The covered CDR3 bases are TGCAGTGCTAGTACGACAGGGATGAATTCACCC. Protein: CSASTTGMNSP. From start to end, the CDR3 is CSASTTGMNSPLHF.

On this clone itself: Coverage ceases 3 residues before the CDR3 finishes, and the germline J gene fills in the end. The chain employs TRBV14 and TRBJ1-2; a weak D match, TRBD1 (5 bases). Germline lookup yields CDR1 SGHDN and CDR2 FVKESK. CDR3 length: 17 amino acids. The CDR3 loop is CASSHGRGTGDSMGYTF. Incomplete CDR3 DNA: TGTGCCAGCAGCCACGGCCGTGGGACGGGGGACTCTATGGGC.

In regard to this clone: The CDR3 end lies 3 residues beyond the end of the read and is filled in from the germline J gene. The chain combines TRBV20-1 with TRBJ1-2; D may be TRBD1 (5 bases). CDR1 and CDR2 (germline): DFQATT, SNEGSKA (reference sequence). The CDR3 is 13 amino acids. Trimming left V 7 bases short and J 4 bases short, with 16 bases between. The CDR3 loop reads CSVLYDSSYGYTF. CDR3 DNA, as far as it was read: TGCAGTGTCCTTTATGACAGTTCCTATGGC.

Concerning this clone itself: The CDR3 is cut off 3 residues early in the read; its end comes from the germline J gene. The chain carries TRBV28 and TRBJ2-1; the D gene is possibly TRBD2 (6 bases). Trimming took 5 bases from V and 4 from J, leaving 18 bases between them. Germline CDR1 is MDHEN and CDR2 is SYDVKM. The CDR3 extends over 16 amino acids. The covered CDR3 bases are TGTGCCAGCAGTCCTTTGGGGGGAGCTGGGTACAATGAG. It yields the protein CASSPLGGAGYNE. In full, the CDR3 is CASSPLGGAGYNEQFF. Combining the CDR3 with reference TRBV28 and TRBJ2-1 gives the whole variable domain DVKVTQSSRYLVKRTGEKVFLECVQDMDHENMFWYRQDPGLGLRLIYFSYDVKMKEKGDIPEGYSVSREKKERFSLILESASTNQTSMYLCASSPLGGAGYNEQFFGPGTRLTVL.

With respect to this clone: The read gets to within 3 residues of the CDR3 end, and the germline J gene fills in the rest. The chain uses TRBV19 and TRBJ1-1, with a possible D match to TRBD1 (6 bases). The CDR3 loop spans 14 amino acids. Germline V gives CDR1 LNHDA, CDR2 SQIVND (reference sequence). The ends were cut back, 5 bases at V and 1 base at J, with 11 bases in the middle. CDR3 DNA, as far as it was read: TGTGCCAGTAGTGTACAGGGTTCGAACACTGAA. Its translation is CASSVQGSNTE. The CDR3 in its entirety is CASSVQGSNTEAFF. Full variable domain (rest looked up from reference TRBV19 and TRBJ1-1): DGGITQSPKYLFRKEGQNVTLSCEQNLNHDAMYWYRQDPGQGLRLIYYSQIVNDFQKGDIAEGYSVSREKKESFPLTVTSAQKNPTAFYLCASSVQGSNTEAFFGQGTRLTVV.

Worth noting for this clone: Read sequence stops 3 residues before the CDR3 end, and the germline J gene provides the missing end. The chain joins TRBV5-6 to TRBJ1-2, with 9 bases aligning to TRBD1. The length of the CDR3 is 15 residues. The V gene's germline CDR1 is SGHDT and CDR2 YYEEEE. V shed 4 bases and J 3 bases; nucleotides not matched to a gene: 7. CDR3 bases read: TGTGCCAGCAGCGGAAACAGGGGGCAGCACTATGGC. It specifies CASSGNRGQHYG. The entire CDR3 is CASSGNRGQHYGYTF. The variable domain in full, completed from reference TRBV5-6 and TRBJ1-2, reads DAGVTQSPTHLIKTRGQQVTLRCSPKSGHDTVSWYQQALGQGPQFIFQYYEEEERQRGNFPDRFSGHQFPNYSSELNVNALLLGDSALYLCASSGNRGQHYGYTFGSGTRLTVV.

CDR3 loop: CASSRGIAGQETQYF. The sequenced CDR3 bases are TGTGCCAGCAGCCGGGGGATAGCGGGGCAAGAGACC. The chain recombines TRBV6-2 or TRBV6-3 with TRBJ2-5, with 8 bases that match TRBD2. The read falls 3 residues short of the CDR3 end, and the missing part is taken from the germline J gene. The CDR3 length is 15 residues. The junction had 8 bases not matched to a gene; V was cut back by 6 bases and J by 2 bases. Per the germline V gene, CDR1 is MNHEY and CDR2 is SVGEGT.

Note on this clone: The sequenced fragment ends 3 residues before the CDR3 boundary, so the rest is inferred from the germline J gene. The chain has TRBV2 and TRBJ2-4, with D possibly being TRBD2 (6 bases). This CDR3 comprises 13 residues. In germline, CDR1 is SNHLY, CDR2 FYNNEI. V lost 8 bases and J 4 bases, leaving 12 bases between the germline ends. Partial CDR3 DNA: TGTGCCAGCTGGGGACTCCTAAAAAACATT. It yields the protein CASWGLLKNI. The complete CDR3 protein is CASWGLLKNIQYF.

Notes on this clone: The CDR3 end lies 3 residues beyond the end of the read and is filled in from the germline J gene. The chain links TRBV20-1 to TRBJ1-1; 7 nucleotides match TRBD1. Germline V lookup: CDR1 DFQATT, CDR2 SNEGSKA (reference sequence). The CDR3 consists of 15 residues. J gave up 1 base and V 3 bases, and 8 bases lay outside the gene matches. CDR3 region: CSAREATGRNTEAFF. The sequenced part of the CDR3 DNA is TGCAGTGCTAGGGAAGCGACAGGGAGGAACACTGAA.

Concerning this clone: The sequence runs out 3 residues before the end of the CDR3; the remainder is reconstructed from the germline J gene. The chain employs TRBV19 and TRBJ2-5; D perhaps matches TRBD1 (9 bases). Trimming stripped 5 bases from V and 4 bases from J, with 20 bases between. From germline, CDR1 is LNHDA and CDR2 SQIVND (reference sequence). The CDR3 contains 16 residues. Here the CDR3 reads CASSWGQGGGSETQYF. The CDR3 bases that were read are TGTGCCAGTAGTTGGGGACAGGGCGGGGGGTCAGAGACC.

A word on this clone: The read halts 3 residues ahead of the CDR3 end, with the missing end drawn from the germline J gene. V and J are TRBV6-2 or TRBV6-3 and TRBJ1-2; D unclear. V lost 6 bases and J lost 6, with 20 bases in between. The CDR3 has 15 residues. Germline V gives CDR1 MNHEY, CDR2 SVGEGT. The CDR3 sequence: CASSPSSRSADGYTF. The part of the CDR3 DNA that was read is TGTGCCAGCAGCCCGTCCTCGCGCAGCGCTGATGGC.

On this clone: The read falls 3 residues short of the CDR3 end, and the missing part is taken from the germline J gene. The rearrangement uses TRBV2 and TRBJ2-2; 11 bases agree with TRBD2. V shed 3 bases, J shed 1 base, and the junction held 4 bases outside the gene matches. The germline CDR1 and CDR2 sequences are SNHLY and FYNNEI. This CDR3 comprises 17 residues. The sequenced part of the CDR3 DNA is TGTGCCAGCAGTGAGCGGGGGACTAGCGGGAACACCGGGGAG. Protein: CASSERGTSGNTGE. The full CDR3 reads CASSERGTSGNTGELFF.

Worth noting for this clone: Read sequence stops 3 residues before the CDR3 end, and the germline J gene provides the missing end. The chain has TRBV5-6 and TRBJ1-5; D not certain. CDR1 and CDR2 (germline): SGHDT, YYEEEE. The CDR3 loop spans 14 amino acids. Trimming cost V 4 bases and J 4 bases, with 12 bases left between them. The CDR3 spells CASSGGEGNQPQHF. CDR3 DNA, as far as it was read: TGTGCCAGCAGCGGCGGGGAGGGAAATCAGCCC.

CDR3: CATSRDTGVGETQYF. CDR3 DNA (partial): TGTGCCACCAGCAGAGATACCGGGGTGGGTGAGACC. The chain links TRBV15 to TRBJ2-5; D might be TRBD2 (5 bases). From the germline J gene comes the end of the CDR3, since the read stops 3 residues before it. V was pared by 0 bases and J by 5 bases, with 13 bases between. The CDR3 sequence is 15 residues long. CDR1 and CDR2 (germline): LNHNV, YYDKDF (reference sequence).

About this clone itself: The read ends 3 residues shy of where the CDR3 ends; the end is completed using the germline J gene. The chain uses TRBV7-9 and TRBJ1-2; D may be TRBD1 (6 bases). The CDR3 is 14 residues long. Trimming removed 10 bases from V and 4 bases from J, with 19 bases in between. From germline, CDR1 is SEHNR and CDR2 FQNEAQ (reference sequence). The sequenced CDR3 bases are TGTGCCACCATCCGGGAACAGGGCGGCTATGGC. Encoded protein: CATIREQGGYG. The complete CDR3 sequence is CATIREQGGYGYTF.

As regards this clone: Sequencing ends 3 residues short of the CDR3 end; the germline J gene provides the rest. The V call is TRBV14, the J call TRBJ2-3; 8 nucleotides align to TRBD1. The CDR3 spans 15 residues. The germline V gene encodes CDR1 SGHDN and CDR2 FVKESK. V lost 4 bases to trimming and J lost 1 base; unmatched junction nucleotides: 4. CDR3 sequence reads: CASSRTGYGTDTQYF. The covered CDR3 bases are TGTGCCAGCAGCCGGACAGGGTACGGCACAGATACG.

This CDR3 reads CASRRTGYGTDTAFF. The part of the CDR3 DNA that was read is TGTGCCAGCAGGCGGACAGGGTACGGCACAGATACG. The chain has TRBV14 and TRBJ1-1; 8 bases align to TRBD1. The missing CDR3 end, 3 residues past where the read stops, is filled in from the germline J gene. Per the germline V gene, CDR1 is SGHDN and CDR2 is FVKESK. The CDR3 consists of 15 residues.

Points on this clone: The CDR3 extends 3 residues past the end of the read, so its final part is completed from the germline J gene. This chain links TRBV9 with TRBJ2-2; 10 bases line up with TRBD2. This CDR3 comprises 17 residues. The V segment lost 0 bases and the J segment 2 bases; nucleotides outside the gene matches: 4. Germline V lookup: CDR1 SGDLS, CDR2 YYNGEE. CDR3 sequence reads: CASSVALAGENTGELFF. The sequenced CDR3 bases are TGTGCCAGCAGCGTAGCCCTAGCGGGGGAAAACACCGGGGAG.

As concerns this clone: The CDR3 is cut off 3 residues early in the read; its end comes from the germline J gene. The rearrangement links TRBV6-2 or TRBV6-3 to TRBJ2-7, with 9 bases that match TRBD1. In germline, CDR1 is MNHEY, CDR2 SVGEGT. CDR3 size: 15 residues. V dropped 4 bases and J dropped 1; count of bases not matched to a gene: 5. CDR3 bases read: TGTGCCAGCAGTTCTCCGGGACAGGGATCCTACGAG. It encodes CASSSPGQGSYE. From start to end, the CDR3 is CASSSPGQGSYEQYF.

Comment on this clone: The missing CDR3 end, 3 residues past where the read stops, is filled in from the germline J gene. V usage is TRBV7-3 and J usage is TRBJ2-2; perhaps D is TRBD1 or TRBD2 (5 bases each). The V and J ends lost 2 bases and 2 bases respectively, with 12 bases between them. From germline, CDR1 is SGHTA and CDR2 FQGTGA. The CDR3 is 16 amino acids. CDR3 bases read: TGTGCCAGCAGCTTACAGGGAGACATAAACACCGGGGAG. Translating gives CASSLQGDINTGE. The entire CDR3 sequence reads CASSLQGDINTGELFF.

Notes on this clone: Compared with germline, one end of the junction differs, possibly owing to a read error. The CDR3 is cut off 3 residues early in the read; its end comes from the germline J gene. This chain connects TRBV4-2 to TRBJ2-1; possible D gene TRBD1, 6 bases. CDR3 length: 16 amino acids. The V gene's germline CDR1 is LGHNA and CDR2 YNFKEQ. CDR3 DNA, as far as it was read: TGCGCCAGCAGCCAAGATTTGGGGGCGCTGGGGAATGAG. Amino acid sequence: CASSQDLGALGNE. The CDR3, in full, reads CASSQDLGALGNEQFF.

Remarks on this clone: From the germline J gene comes the end of the CDR3, since the read stops 3 residues before it. This sample includes further DNA sequences coding for the same CDR3. The chain is built from TRBV7-2 and TRBJ1-3; 8 bases are a match to TRBD1. V lost 7 bases, J lost 7 bases, and 6 bases stayed unmatched. CDR1 and CDR2 (germline): SGHTA, FQGNSA. The CDR3 is 13 amino acids. The sequenced part of the CDR3 DNA is TGTGCCAGCACCCTCAGGGGGCAGAACACC. It codes for CASTLRGQNT. The CDR3 in its entirety is CASTLRGQNTIYF.

Remarks on this clone: Read data end 3 residues before the CDR3 end; the end is taken from the germline J gene. The rearrangement uses TRBV5-4 and TRBJ2-5, with TRBD1 matching 7 bases. V shed 4 bases, J shed 0 bases, and the junction held 3 bases outside the gene matches. The germline V gene encodes CDR1 SGHNT and CDR2 YYREEE (reference sequence). This CDR3 contains 14 residues. CDR3: CASSGGQYQETQYF. The CDR3 bases that were read are TGTGCCAGCAGCGGGGGACAGTACCAAGAGACC.

A remark on this clone: The read comes to an end 3 residues before the CDR3 does, leaving the germline J gene to fill in the end. The chain employs TRBV6-2 or TRBV6-3 and TRBJ2-7, with 11 nucleotides matching TRBD2. Unmatched junction bases numbered 2, after V lost 2 bases and J lost 2 bases. Germline-derived CDR1 and CDR2 are MNHEY and SVGEGT. This CDR3 contains 15 residues. The sequenced CDR3 bases are TGTGCCAGCAGTTACGCGACTAGCGGGACCTACGAG. The encoded protein is CASSYATSGTYE. In full, the CDR3 reads CASSYATSGTYEQYF.

As regards this clone: The read terminates 3 residues before the CDR3 end, so the remaining end is supplied by the germline J gene. The V gene is TRBV19, the J gene TRBJ1-3; D perhaps matches TRBD1 (6 bases). The CDR3 contains 15 residues. The germline V gene has CDR1 LNHDA and CDR2 SQIVND (reference sequence). The V end was cut by 4 bases, the J end by 4 bases, with 14 bases between. The CDR3 protein is CASSTQQGSGNTIYF. Partial CDR3 DNA: TGTGCCAGTAGTACCCAACAGGGCTCGGGAAACACC.

A word on this clone: The read comes to an end 3 residues before the CDR3 does, leaving the germline J gene to fill in the end. The chain recombines TRBV18 with TRBJ2-2; tentatively, D is TRBD1 (6 bases). This CDR3 spans 17 amino acids. Germline values: CDR1 KGHSH, CDR2 LQKENI. The CDR3 reads CASSLTTGSSYNSPLFF. The DNA read from the CDR3 is TGTGCCAGCTCACTTACGACAGGAAGCTCCTATAATTCACCG.